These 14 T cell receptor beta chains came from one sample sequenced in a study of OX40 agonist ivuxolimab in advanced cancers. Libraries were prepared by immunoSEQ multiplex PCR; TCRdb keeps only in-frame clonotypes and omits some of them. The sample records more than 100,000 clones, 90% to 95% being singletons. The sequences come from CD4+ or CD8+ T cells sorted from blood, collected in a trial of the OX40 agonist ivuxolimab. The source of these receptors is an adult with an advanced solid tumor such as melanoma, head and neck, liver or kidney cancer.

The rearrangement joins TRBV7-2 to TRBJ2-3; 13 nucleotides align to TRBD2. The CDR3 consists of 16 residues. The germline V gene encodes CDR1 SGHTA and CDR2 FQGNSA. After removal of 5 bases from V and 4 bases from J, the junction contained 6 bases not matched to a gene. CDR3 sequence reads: CASSAHGTSGADTQYF. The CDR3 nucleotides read TGTGCCAGCAGCGCACACGGGACTAGCGGGGCAGATACGCAGTATTTT.

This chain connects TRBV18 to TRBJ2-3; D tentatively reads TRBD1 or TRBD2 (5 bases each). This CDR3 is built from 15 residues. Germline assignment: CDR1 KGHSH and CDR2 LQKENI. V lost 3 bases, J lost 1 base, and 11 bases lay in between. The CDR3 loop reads CASSPGLGGTDTQYF. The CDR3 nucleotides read TGTGCCAGCTCACCGGGATTGGGGGGCACAGATACGCAGTATTTT. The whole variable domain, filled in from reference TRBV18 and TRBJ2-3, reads NAGVMQNPRHLVRRRGQEARLRCSPMKGHSHVYWYRQLPEEGLKFMVYLQKENIIDESGMPKERFSAEFPKEGPSILRIQQVVRGDSAAYFCASSPGLGGTDTQYFGPGTRLTVL.

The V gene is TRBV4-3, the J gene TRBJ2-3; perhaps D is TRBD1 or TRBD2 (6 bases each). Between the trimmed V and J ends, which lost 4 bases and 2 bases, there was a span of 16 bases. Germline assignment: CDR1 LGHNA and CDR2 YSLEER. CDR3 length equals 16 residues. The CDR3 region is CASSPGHSGVTDTQYF. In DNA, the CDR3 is TGCGCCAGCAGCCCGGGACATTCGGGGGTCACAGATACGCAGTATTTT.

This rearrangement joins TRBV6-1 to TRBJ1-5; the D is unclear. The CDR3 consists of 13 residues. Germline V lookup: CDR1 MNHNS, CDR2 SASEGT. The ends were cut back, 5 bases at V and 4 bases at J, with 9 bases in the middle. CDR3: CASSFRGNQPQHF. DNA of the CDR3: TGTGCCAGCAGTTTTCGGGGTAATCAGCCCCAGCATTTT.

The CDR3 loop is CASSPGQGWSETQYF. CDR3 sequence (DNA): TGTGCCAGCAGCCCGGGGCAGGGTTGGTCTGAGACCCAGTACTTC. The rearrangement joins TRBV5-6 to TRBJ2-5, with D perhaps TRBD1 or TRBD2 (5 bases each). Germline V gene data show CDR1 as SGHDT and CDR2 as YYEEEE. The CDR3 is 15 residues long. V lost 4 bases and J 5 bases, leaving 18 bases between the germline ends. Full variable domain (rest looked up from reference TRBV5-6 and TRBJ2-5): DAGVTQSPTHLIKTRGQQVTLRCSPKSGHDTVSWYQQALGQGPQFIFQYYEEEERQRGNFPDRFSGHQFPNYSSELNVNALLLGDSALYLCASSPGQGWSETQYFGPGTRLLVL.

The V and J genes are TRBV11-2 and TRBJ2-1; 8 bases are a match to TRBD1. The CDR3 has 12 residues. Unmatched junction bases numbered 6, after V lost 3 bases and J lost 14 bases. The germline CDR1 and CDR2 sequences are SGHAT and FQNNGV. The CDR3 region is CASSLPTGVKFF. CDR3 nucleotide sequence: TGTGCCAGCAGCTTGCCGACAGGGGTGAAGTTCTTC.

This CDR3 reads CASSLTGSYEQYF. CDR3 DNA: TGTGCCAGCAGTCTCACAGGGTCCTACGAGCAGTACTTC. V gene TRBV6-5 combines with J gene TRBJ2-7; perhaps TRBD1 as D (6 bases). Germline loops: CDR1 MNHEY, CDR2 SVGAGI. The CDR3 is made up of 13 amino acids. The germline V and J ends were trimmed by 5 bases and 1 base, with 9 bases remaining between them.

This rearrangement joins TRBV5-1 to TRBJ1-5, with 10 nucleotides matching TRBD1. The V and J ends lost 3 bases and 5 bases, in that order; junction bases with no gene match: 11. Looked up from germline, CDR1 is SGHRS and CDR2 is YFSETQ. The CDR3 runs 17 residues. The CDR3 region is CASSWGTGAGVDQPQHF. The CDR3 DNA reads TGCGCCAGCAGCTGGGGGACAGGGGCGGGAGTGGATCAGCCCCAGCATTTT.

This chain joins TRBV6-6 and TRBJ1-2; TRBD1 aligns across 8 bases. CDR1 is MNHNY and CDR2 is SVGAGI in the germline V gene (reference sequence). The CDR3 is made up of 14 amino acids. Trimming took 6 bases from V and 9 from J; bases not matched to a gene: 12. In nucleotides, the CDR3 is TGTGCCAGCAGCCCGACAGGGGTAGTGGGGAGCTACACCTTC. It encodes CASSPTGVVGSYTF.

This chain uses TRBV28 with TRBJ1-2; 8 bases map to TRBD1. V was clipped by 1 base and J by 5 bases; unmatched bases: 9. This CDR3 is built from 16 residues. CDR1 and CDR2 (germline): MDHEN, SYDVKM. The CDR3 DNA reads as TGTGCCAGCAGTTTATCTGGGACAGGCCTGGTGTATGGCTACACCTTC. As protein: CASSLSGTGLVYGYTF.

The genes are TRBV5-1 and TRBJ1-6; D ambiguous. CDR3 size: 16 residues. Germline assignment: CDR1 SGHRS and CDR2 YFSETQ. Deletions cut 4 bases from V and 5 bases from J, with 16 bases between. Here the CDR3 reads CASSTQGMGDNSPLHF. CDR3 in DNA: TGCGCCAGCAGCACGCAAGGGATGGGCGATAATTCACCCCTCCACTTT. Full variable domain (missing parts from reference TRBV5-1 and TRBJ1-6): KAGVTQTPRYLIKTRGQQVTLSCSPISGHRSVSWYQQTPGQGLQFLFEYFSETQRNKGNFPGRFSGRQFSNSRSEMNVSTLELGDSALYLCASSTQGMGDNSPLHFGNGTRLTVT.

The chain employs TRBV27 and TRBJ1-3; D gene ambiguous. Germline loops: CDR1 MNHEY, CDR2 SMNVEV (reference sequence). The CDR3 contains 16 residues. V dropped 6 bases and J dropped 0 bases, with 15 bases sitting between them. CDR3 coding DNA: TGTGCCAGCAGCCTCCGGGAACCGTCCTCTGGAAACACCATATATTTT. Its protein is CASSLREPSSGNTIYF.

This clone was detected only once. CDR3 sequence (DNA): TGTGCCAGCAGTGAATTTGCGGAAAGCTCCTACAATGAGCAGTTCTTC. Residues: CASSEFAESSYNEQFF. V gene TRBV6-1 combines with J gene TRBJ2-1; D is unresolved. Germline CDR1 reads MNHNS; CDR2 reads SASEGT. With 2 bases removed from V and 0 bases from J, the gap between germline ends came to 11 bases. The CDR3 length is 16 residues.

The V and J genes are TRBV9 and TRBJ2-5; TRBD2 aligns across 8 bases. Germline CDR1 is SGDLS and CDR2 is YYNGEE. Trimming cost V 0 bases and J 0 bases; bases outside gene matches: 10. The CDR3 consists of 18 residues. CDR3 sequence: CASSVGLGLAGHQETQYF. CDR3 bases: TGTGCCAGCAGCGTAGGGTTGGGGCTAGCGGGTCACCAAGAGACCCAGTACTTC.